This TCR beta chain was observed in a study of technical replicates of blood from several donors. Assay: immunoSEQ multiplex PCR; the TCRdb copy retains only in-frame clones and omits some. Counted here are some 71,000 clones, almost 98% occurring once; the ten biggest clones make up 0.2% to 0.25%. Germline CDR1 and CDR2: SGHDT and YYEEEE. Trimming pared 1 base from V and 1 base from J, leaving 5 bases between. This CDR3 contains 13 residues. V and J are TRBV5-6 and TRBJ1-1; D gene unclear. The TCR was taken from a human donor in good health. The sequenced sample was T cells isolated from PBMCs. CDR3 residues: CASSLRGNTEAFF. Here the CDR3 DNA reads TGTGCCAGCAGCTTGAGAGGGAACACTGAAGCTTTCTTT.